Below are 26 T cell receptor beta chains sequenced from a single sample in a study of T-cell memory formation after mild COVID-19 (dated by TCRdb to about 2021). The library was produced with 5' RACE. Sequencing was carried out with an Illumina NovaSeq 6000. Starting from the raw public reads, TCRdb applied fastp trimming at Q25, assembled clones with MiXCR and retained in-frame beta chains. Under each unique CDR3 protein, matching rows form one entry showing the most common genes and DNA. The table for this sample lists just over 300,000 distinct CDR3 sequences; less than 20% of them were counted only once. Roughly 21% of the sample rests with the top ten. Sequenced input: PBMCs or a T cell subset sorted from them (not recorded which). These receptors all come from a young man who had mild COVID-19 (a few samples of this study predate the infection). The sample titles of this study are shuffled in the database, so cell type and time point are left out; the donor was told from shared clones.

This chain connects TRBV5-6 to TRBJ1-3; no reliable D call. With 3 bases removed from V and 4 bases from J, the gap between germline ends came to 8 bases. The CDR3 covers 13 residues. Germline assignment: CDR1 SGHDT and CDR2 YYEEEE. The CDR3 nucleotides read TGTGCCAGCAGCTCAATGGGCGGAAACACCATATATTTT. Translating gives CASSSMGGNTIYF.

The chain is built from TRBV29-1 and TRBJ2-7; either TRBD1 or TRBD2 may fit D (6 bases each). The CDR3 totals 12 residues. The V end was cut by 5 bases, the J end by 4 bases, with 12 bases between. Germline CDR1 reads SQVTM; CDR2 reads ANQGSEA. The CDR3: CSVLGGTYEQYF. The CDR3 DNA reads TGCAGCGTTCTAGGGGGGACTTACGAGCAGTACTTC.

This clonotype was counted between two and nine times. V gene TRBV20-1 combines with J gene TRBJ2-3; 7 bases agree with TRBD2. CDR3 length equals 13 residues. CDR1 DFQATT and CDR2 SNEGSKA come from the germline V gene (reference sequence). V lost 5 bases to trimming and J lost 4 bases; unmatched junction nucleotides: 6. As DNA, the CDR3 is TGCAGTGCTCCGAGACGGGGGGCAGATACGCAGTATTTT. Its translation is CSAPRRGADTQYF.

This clonotype came up a few times. The V and J genes are TRBV4-3 and TRBJ2-5, with 10 nucleotides matching TRBD2. The CDR3 has 13 residues. V was pared by 6 bases and J by 5 bases, with 3 bases of the junction left unmatched. From germline, CDR1 is LGHNA and CDR2 YSLEER. CDR3 DNA: TGCGCCAGCAGTCCACTAGCGGGGGAGACCCAGTACTTC. Encoded protein: CASSPLAGETQYF.

This clonotype was counted ten times or more. This chain links TRBV20-1 with TRBJ2-1, with D perhaps given as TRBD1 or TRBD2 (5 bases each). The length of the CDR3 is 12 residues. The V end was cut by 2 bases, the J end by 8 bases, with 10 bases between. Germline values: CDR1 DFQATT, CDR2 SNEGSKA (reference sequence). The CDR3 coding sequence is TGCAGTGCTAGACCTACGGGGCATGAGCAGTTCTTC. It specifies CSARPTGHEQFF.

This chain uses TRBV4-1 with TRBJ2-5; the D gene is possibly TRBD2 (6 bases). The CDR3 consists of 16 residues. Trimming pared 7 bases from V and 1 base from J, leaving 19 bases between. The germline gives CDR1 MGHRA, CDR2 YSYEKL. The CDR3 DNA follows: TGCGCCAGCACCTCAAGTGCAGGGAGGCTCCAAGAGACCCAGTACTTC. This translates into CASTSSAGRLQETQYF.

The chain's CDR3 is CASSWTASSYNEQFF. The CDR3 DNA sequence: TGTGCCAGCAGCTGGACAGCGAGCTCCTACAATGAGCAGTTCTTC. The rearrangement joins TRBV7-3 to TRBJ2-1; D possibly corresponds to TRBD1 (6 bases). This CDR3 contains 15 residues. Germline CDR1 reads SGHTA; CDR2 reads FQGTGA. V lost 4 bases and J 0 bases, leaving 10 bases between the germline ends.

In this sample, this clonotype turned up a few times. This sequence joins TRBV9 and TRBJ2-5; D possibly corresponds to TRBD1 (5 bases). This CDR3 region has 15 residues. The germline V and J ends were trimmed by 0 bases and 5 bases, with 14 bases remaining between them. Germline values: CDR1 SGDLS, CDR2 YYNGEE. The CDR3 region is CASSVAGLSLETQYF. In DNA form, the CDR3 reads TGTGCCAGCAGCGTAGCAGGGCTTTCCTTGGAGACCCAGTACTTC.

This clonotype was seen more than once but under ten times. V is TRBV7-2 and J is TRBJ2-2; either TRBD1 or TRBD2 may fit D (5 bases each). The V gene lost 11 bases and the J gene lost 2 bases, with 9 bases spanning the gap. From germline, CDR1 is SGHTA and CDR2 FQGNSA. This CDR3 has 12 amino acids. This CDR3 is CAGTSNTGELFF. In DNA form, the CDR3 reads TGTGCCGGGACGAGTAACACCGGGGAGCTGTTTTTT. Full variable domain (outside the CDR3, taken from reference TRBV7-2 and TRBJ2-2): GAGVSQSPSNKVTEKGKDVELRCDPISGHTALYWYRQSLGQGLEFLIYFQGNSAPDKSGLPSDRFSAERTGGSVSTLTIQRTQQEDSAVYLCAGTSNTGELFFGEGSRLTVL.

The chain links TRBV4-1 to TRBJ2-1, with 8 bases identical to TRBD2. Germline loops: CDR1 MGHRA, CDR2 YSYEKL. The V gene end was trimmed by 3 bases and the J gene end by 6 bases; junction bases not matched to a gene: 10. The CDR3 consists of 16 residues. The CDR3 coding sequence is TGCGCCAGCAGCCACCATAGCGGGATCAGACGCAATGAGCAGTTCTTC. Residues: CASSHHSGIRRNEQFF.

The table lists this clonotype with many counts. The J gene is TRBJ2-2, the V gene TRBV12-3 or TRBV12-4; D remains unclear. CDR3 length: 12 amino acids. Trimming cost V 4 bases and J 8 bases, with 8 bases left between them. This chain's CDR3 is CASSSFFGELFF. The CDR3 region has the DNA TGTGCCAGCAGTTCCTTCTTTGGGGAGCTGTTTTTT.

The chain links TRBV7-3 to TRBJ2-7; TRBD2 is a possible D gene (5 bases). The CDR3 runs to 15 residues. The V gene's germline CDR1 is SGHTA and CDR2 FQGTGA. Trimming took 5 bases from V and 1 from J, leaving 15 bases between them. CDR3 sequence (DNA): TGTGCCAGCAGCGTGAAATCCGGGGATTCCTACGAGCAGTACGTC. Protein sequence: CASSVKSGDSYEQYV.

The V and J genes are TRBV28 and TRBJ1-5; D unresolved. The CDR3 sequence is 12 residues long. From germline, CDR1 is MDHEN and CDR2 SYDVKM. The germline V and J ends were trimmed by 0 bases and 11 bases, with 8 bases remaining between them. The CDR3 sequence: CASSLWGGAQHF. Here the CDR3 DNA reads TGTGCCAGCAGTTTATGGGGTGGAGCCCAGCATTTT.

This clonotype appeared a few times. This sequence joins TRBV28 and TRBJ2-4; D might be TRBD2 (5 bases). Trimming left V 8 bases short and J 2 bases short, with 13 bases between. This CDR3 contains 14 residues. CDR1 is MDHEN, CDR2 SYDVKM, per germline. CDR3 DNA sequence: TGTGCCAGCCGAACCCGGAGGACCAAAAACATTCAGTACTTC. This codes for CASRTRRTKNIQYF.

V is TRBV5-1 and J is TRBJ2-3, with 8 bases lining up with TRBD2. Germline V CDR1 and CDR2: SGHRS, YFSETQ. V lost 4 bases, J lost 6 bases, and 4 bases stayed unmatched. The CDR3 totals 13 residues. Written as DNA, the CDR3 is TGCGCCAGCAGCCACGGGGGGGACGATACGCAGTATTTT. Its translation: CASSHGGDDTQYF. The whole variable domain, remainder taken from reference TRBV5-1 and TRBJ2-3, is KAGVTQTPRYLIKTRGQQVTLSCSPISGHRSVSWYQQTPGQGLQFLFEYFSETQRNKGNFPGRFSGRQFSNSRSEMNVSTLELGDSALYLCASSHGGDDTQYFGPGTRLTVL.

The V gene is TRBV30, the J gene TRBJ2-3, with TRBD2 as a possible D gene (7 bases). The CDR3 runs to 15 residues. Looked up from germline, CDR1 is GTSNPN and CDR2 is SVGIG (reference sequence). The germline V and J ends were trimmed by 2 bases and 2 bases, with 14 bases remaining between them. The CDR3 sequence: CAWSRGGDPTDTQYF. CDR3 DNA: TGTGCCTGGAGTCGAGGGGGGGACCCCACAGATACGCAGTATTTT.

This clonotype was observed many times. The V call is TRBV7-2, the J call TRBJ1-3, with D possibly TRBD1 on 5 matching bases. Germline-derived CDR1 and CDR2 are SGHTA and FQGNSA. The CDR3 contains 15 residues. V gave up 4 bases and J gave up 3 bases, with 13 bases separating them. In DNA, the CDR3 is TGTGCCAGCAGCTCAGATGGGGGTGGTGGAAACACCATATATTTT. This translates into CASSSDGGGGNTIYF.

This clonotype was observed a few times. The rearrangement uses TRBV4-1 and TRBJ2-1; TRBD1 might be the D (6 bases). CDR1 is MGHRA and CDR2 is YSYEKL in the germline V gene. The CDR3 consists of 16 residues. The V end was cut by 1 base, the J end by 1 base, with 11 bases between. In DNA form, the CDR3 reads TGCGCCAGCAGCCAAGTGGACAGCCTTTCCTACAATGAGCAGTTCTTC. Its translation is CASSQVDSLSYNEQFF.

This clonotype has a handful of counts. This sequence joins TRBV5-5 and TRBJ2-4, with 9 nucleotides matching TRBD1. CDR3 length: 14 residues. The germline gives CDR1 SGHKS, CDR2 YYEKEE (reference sequence). V gave up 3 bases and J gave up 5 bases; unmatched junction bases: 3. CDR3 in amino acids: CASSSGTGQNIQYF. DNA for the CDR3: TGTGCCAGCAGCTCCGGGACAGGGCAAAACATTCAGTACTTC.

The chain combines TRBV7-2 with TRBJ2-1; unclear D gene. The CDR3 runs to 16 residues. The germline V and J ends were trimmed by 3 bases and 0 bases, with 12 bases remaining between them. Germline V CDR1 and CDR2: SGHTA, FQGNSA. The CDR3 coding sequence is TGTGCCAGCAGCTTGGACCCACGGCCCTCCTACAATGAGCAGTTCTTC. Its protein is CASSLDPRPSYNEQFF.

The V and J genes are TRBV7-9 and TRBJ1-3; D is unclear. Germline CDR1 and CDR2: SEHNR and FQNEAQ (reference sequence). Trimming cost V 4 bases and J 0 bases, with 22 bases left between them. The CDR3 loop spans 19 amino acids. The DNA for the CDR3 is TGTGCCAGCAGCTCAAACCTCATTACGGGAAAGCCCTCTGGAAACACCATATATTTT. It codes for CASSSNLITGKPSGNTIYF.

The gene calls are TRBV18 and TRBJ2-3; the D is unclear. This CDR3 has 15 amino acids. Germline CDR1 reads KGHSH; CDR2 reads LQKENI. Trimming left V 5 bases short and J 1 base short, with 13 bases between. CDR3: CASSSLNPRTDTQYF. The CDR3, as DNA: TGTGCCAGCTCATCTCTGAATCCTCGCACAGATACGCAGTATTTT.

This chain joins TRBV6-2 or TRBV6-3 and TRBJ1-1, with a possible D match to TRBD1 (5 bases). Germline V gives CDR1 MNHEY, CDR2 SVGEGT. The CDR3 has 15 residues. Trimming removed 2 bases at V and 3 bases at J, with 13 bases between. The CDR3 spells CASSYPRVGDTEAFF. The CDR3 coding sequence is TGTGCCAGCAGTTACCCCAGGGTGGGAGACACTGAAGCTTTCTTT.

This clonotype was found once. V usage is TRBV20-1 and J usage is TRBJ2-7; no definite D call. The CDR3 extends over 13 amino acids. The ends were cut back, 3 bases at V and 4 bases at J, with 13 bases in the middle. Germline-derived CDR1 and CDR2 are DFQATT and SNEGSKA (reference sequence). CDR3 nucleotides: TGCAGTGCTAGTGTAGCAGATAAGTACGAGCAGTACGTC. Amino acids: CSASVADKYEQYV.

This clonotype was seen a handful of times. The rearrangement links TRBV5-1 to TRBJ2-1, with 8 positions matching TRBD1. There are 15 residues in the CDR3. V lost 3 bases, J lost 1 base, and 3 bases stayed unmatched. The germline CDR1 and CDR2 sequences are SGHRS and YFSETQ. The CDR3 here is CASSSGTGSYNEQFF. The DNA for the CDR3 is TGCGCCAGCAGCTCCGGGACAGGATCCTACAATGAGCAGTTCTTC.

This clonotype has just a few counts. The chain couples TRBV27 to TRBJ2-7; tentative D call: TRBD2 (6 bases). Germline CDR1 reads MNHEY; CDR2 reads SMNVEV (reference sequence). V lost 4 bases and J 2 bases, leaving 12 bases between the germline ends. This CDR3 comprises 14 residues. CDR3 DNA sequence: TGTGCCAGCAGTTGGGCAGGGACTCCCTACGAGCAGTACTTC. Translated, it gives CASSWAGTPYEQYF.